The entry below describes one T cell receptor (beta chain). Its antigen is currently unknown. V was cut by 7 bases and J by 5 bases, with 8 bases left in between. Germline CDR1 MNHNY, CDR2 SVGAGI (reference sequence). This CDR3 contains 11 residues. The data were obtained in a study of graft-versus-host responses after intestinal transplantation. Background on the study: Every one of the recipients received anti-thymocyte globulin induction and afterwards took tacrolimus and steroids for around three years.

The authors processed graft tissue to release intraepithelial and lamina propria lymphocytes. Study results and caveats: Those patients showing graft-donor T cell macrochimerism displayed high graft-versus-host to host-versus-graft clonal ratios in allografts.

The assay was immunoSEQ multiplex PCR, and TCRdb's table has in-frame clones only and misses some. This repertoire shows several thousand clones, more than 60% found once; its top ten account for about 20%. The clonotype was recovered from a human patient who received an intestinal transplant, so some T cells may come from the graft donor. This chain joins TRBV6-6 and TRBJ1-1; no clear D. The source material was ileum tissue, sampled around 33 weeks after intestinal transplantation. The CDR3 is CASTHWTEAFF. As DNA, the CDR3 is TGTGCCAGCACCCATTGGACTGAAGCTTTCTTT.